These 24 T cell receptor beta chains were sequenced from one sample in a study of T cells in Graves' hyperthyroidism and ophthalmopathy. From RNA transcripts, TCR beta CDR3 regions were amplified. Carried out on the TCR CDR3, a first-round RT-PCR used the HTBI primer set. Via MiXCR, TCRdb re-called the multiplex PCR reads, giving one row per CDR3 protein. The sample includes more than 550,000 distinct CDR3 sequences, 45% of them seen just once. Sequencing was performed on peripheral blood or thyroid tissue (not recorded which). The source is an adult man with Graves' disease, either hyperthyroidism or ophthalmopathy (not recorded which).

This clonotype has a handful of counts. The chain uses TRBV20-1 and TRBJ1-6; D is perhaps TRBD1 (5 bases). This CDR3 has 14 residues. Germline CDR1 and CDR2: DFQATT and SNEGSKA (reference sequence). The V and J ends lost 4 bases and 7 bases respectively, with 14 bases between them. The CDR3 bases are TGCAGTGCTAAGGGGAGTCCGGGAAATTCACCCCTCCACTTT. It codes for CSAKGSPGNSPLHF.

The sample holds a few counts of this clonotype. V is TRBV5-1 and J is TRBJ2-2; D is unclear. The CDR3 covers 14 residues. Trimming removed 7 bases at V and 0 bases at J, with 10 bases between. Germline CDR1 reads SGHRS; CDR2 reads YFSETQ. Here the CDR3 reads CASRASPNTGELFF. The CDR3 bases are TGCGCCAGCCGAGCCAGCCCGAACACCGGGGAGCTGTTTTTT. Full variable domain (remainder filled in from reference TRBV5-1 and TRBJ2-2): KAGVTQTPRYLIKTRGQQVTLSCSPISGHRSVSWYQQTPGQGLQFLFEYFSETQRNKGNFPGRFSGRQFSNSRSEMNVSTLELGDSALYLCASRASPNTGELFFGEGSRLTVL.

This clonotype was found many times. CDR3 in amino acids: CASSQSDVGKLFF. DNA for the CDR3: TGTGCCAGCAGCCAATCAGACGTGGGAAAACTGTTTTTT. This rearrangement joins TRBV14 to TRBJ1-4; D is ambiguous. V lost 2 bases and J 10 bases, leaving 11 bases between the germline ends. Per the germline V gene, CDR1 is SGHDN and CDR2 is FVKESK. This CDR3 contains 13 residues. Based on the CDR3 plus reference TRBV14 and TRBJ1-4, the full variable domain is EAGVTQFPSHSVIEKGQTVTLRCDPISGHDNLYWYRRVMGKEIKFLLHFVKESKQDESGMPNNRFLAERTGGTYSTLKVQPAELEDSGVYFCASSQSDVGKLFFGSGTQLSVL.

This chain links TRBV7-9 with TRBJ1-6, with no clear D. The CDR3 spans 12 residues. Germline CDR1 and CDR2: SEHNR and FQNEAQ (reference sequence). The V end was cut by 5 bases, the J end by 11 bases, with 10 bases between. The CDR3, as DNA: TGTGCCAGCAGCCGGGGATCGCCACCCCTCCACTTT. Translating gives CASSRGSPPLHF.

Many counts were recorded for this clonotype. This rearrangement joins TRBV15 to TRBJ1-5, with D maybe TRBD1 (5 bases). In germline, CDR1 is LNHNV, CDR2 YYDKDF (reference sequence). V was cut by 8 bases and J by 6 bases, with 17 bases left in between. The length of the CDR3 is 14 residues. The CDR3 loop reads CATGASGSGQPQHF. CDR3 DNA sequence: TGTGCCACCGGAGCATCAGGGTCAGGTCAGCCCCAGCATTTT.

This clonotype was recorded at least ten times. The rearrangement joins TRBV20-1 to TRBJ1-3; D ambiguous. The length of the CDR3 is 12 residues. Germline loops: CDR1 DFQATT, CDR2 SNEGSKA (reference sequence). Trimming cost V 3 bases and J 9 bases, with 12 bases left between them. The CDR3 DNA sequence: TGCAGTGCTAGGGACGGACGTCGCACCATATATTTT. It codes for CSARDGRRTIYF.

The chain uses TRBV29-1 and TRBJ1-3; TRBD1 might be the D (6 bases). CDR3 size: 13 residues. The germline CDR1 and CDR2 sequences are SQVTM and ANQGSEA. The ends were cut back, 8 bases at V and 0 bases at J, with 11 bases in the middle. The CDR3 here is CSFGQPSGNTIYF. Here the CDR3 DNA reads TGCAGCTTCGGACAGCCCTCTGGAAACACCATATATTTT.

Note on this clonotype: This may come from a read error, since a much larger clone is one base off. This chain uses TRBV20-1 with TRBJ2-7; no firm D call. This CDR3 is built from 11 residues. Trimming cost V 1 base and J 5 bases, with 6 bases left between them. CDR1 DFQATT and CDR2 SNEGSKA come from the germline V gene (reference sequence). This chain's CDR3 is CSARGADEQYF. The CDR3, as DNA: TGCAGTGCTAGAGGGGCCGACGAGCAGTACTTC.

The CDR3 region is CASSRQEEQYF. The CDR3 nucleotides read TGTGCCAGCAGCAGACAGGAGGAGCAGTACTTC. The chain uses TRBV7-9 and TRBJ2-7, with D maybe TRBD1 (6 bases). The germline V gene has CDR1 SEHNR and CDR2 FQNEAQ (reference sequence). Trimming left V 5 bases short and J 7 bases short, with 9 bases between. CDR3 length: 11 amino acids.

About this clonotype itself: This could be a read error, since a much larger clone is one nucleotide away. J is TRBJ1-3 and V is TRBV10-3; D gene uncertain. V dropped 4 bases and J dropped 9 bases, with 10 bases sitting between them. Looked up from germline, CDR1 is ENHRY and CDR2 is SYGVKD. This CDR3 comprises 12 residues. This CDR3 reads CAISGTLGTIYF. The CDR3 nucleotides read TGTGCCATCAGTGGGACTCTCGGCACCATATATTTT.

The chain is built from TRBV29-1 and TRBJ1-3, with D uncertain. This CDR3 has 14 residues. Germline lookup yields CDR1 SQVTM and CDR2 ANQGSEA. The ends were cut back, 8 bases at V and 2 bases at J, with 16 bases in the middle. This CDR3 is CSRGPGLAGNTIYF. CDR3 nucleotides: TGCAGCAGAGGTCCGGGCCTAGCTGGAAACACCATATATTTT.

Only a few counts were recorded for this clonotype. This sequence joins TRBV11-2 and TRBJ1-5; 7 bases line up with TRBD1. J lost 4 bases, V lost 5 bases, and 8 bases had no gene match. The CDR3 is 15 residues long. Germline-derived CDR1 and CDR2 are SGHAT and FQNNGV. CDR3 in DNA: TGTGCCAGCAGCCGGTCAGGGACAGATAATCAGCCCCAGCATTTT. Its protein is CASSRSGTDNQPQHF.

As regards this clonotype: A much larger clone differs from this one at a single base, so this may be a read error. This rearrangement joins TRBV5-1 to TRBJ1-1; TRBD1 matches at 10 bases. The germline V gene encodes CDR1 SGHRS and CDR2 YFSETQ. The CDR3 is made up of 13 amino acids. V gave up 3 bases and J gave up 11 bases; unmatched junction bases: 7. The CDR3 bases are TGCGCCAGCAGCTCGTCCTCGGGACAGGGGGCTTTCTTT. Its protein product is CASSSSSGQGAFF. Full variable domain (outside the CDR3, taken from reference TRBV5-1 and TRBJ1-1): KAGVTQTPRYLIKTRGQQVTLSCSPISGHRSVSWYQQTPGQGLQFLFEYFSETQRNKGNFPGRFSGRQFSNSRSEMNVSTLELGDSALYLCASSSSSGQGAFFGQGTRLTVV.

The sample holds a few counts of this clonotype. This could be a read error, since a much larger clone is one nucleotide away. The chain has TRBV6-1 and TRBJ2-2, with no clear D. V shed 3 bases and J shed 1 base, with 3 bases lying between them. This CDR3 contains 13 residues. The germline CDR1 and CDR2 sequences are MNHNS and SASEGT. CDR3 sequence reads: CASSDGNTGELFF. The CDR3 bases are TGTGCCAGCAGTGACGGGAACACCGGGGAGCTGTTTTTT.

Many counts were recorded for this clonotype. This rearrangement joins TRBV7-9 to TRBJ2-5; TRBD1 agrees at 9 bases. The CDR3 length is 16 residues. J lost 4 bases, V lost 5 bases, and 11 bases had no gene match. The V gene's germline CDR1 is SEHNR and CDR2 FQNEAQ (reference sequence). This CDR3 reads CASSQDPDRGRETQYF. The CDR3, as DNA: TGTGCCAGCAGCCAAGATCCCGACAGGGGGAGAGAGACCCAGTACTTC. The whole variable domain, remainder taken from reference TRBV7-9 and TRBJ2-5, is DTGVSQNPRHKITKRGQNVTFRCDPISEHNRLYWYRQTLGQGPEFLTYFQNEAQLEKSRLLSDRFSAERPKGSFSTLEIQRTEQGDSAMYLCASSQDPDRGRETQYFGPGTRLLVL.

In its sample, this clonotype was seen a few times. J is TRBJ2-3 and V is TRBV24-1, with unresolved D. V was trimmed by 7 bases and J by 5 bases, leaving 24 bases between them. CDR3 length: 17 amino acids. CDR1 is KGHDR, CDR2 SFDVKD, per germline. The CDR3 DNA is TGTGCCACCAGCACCTTCTCGCCGGCAGCCGATCTAGATACGCAGTATTTT. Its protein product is CATSTFSPAADLDTQYF.

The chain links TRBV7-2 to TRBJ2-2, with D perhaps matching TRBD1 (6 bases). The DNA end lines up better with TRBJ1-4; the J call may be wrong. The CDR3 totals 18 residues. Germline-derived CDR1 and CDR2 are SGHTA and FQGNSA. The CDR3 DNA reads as TGTGCCAGCAGTTACCGTTTTCTCGGCGGGGGCAGAAATGAAAAACTGTTTTTT. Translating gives CASSYRFLGGGRNEKLFF.

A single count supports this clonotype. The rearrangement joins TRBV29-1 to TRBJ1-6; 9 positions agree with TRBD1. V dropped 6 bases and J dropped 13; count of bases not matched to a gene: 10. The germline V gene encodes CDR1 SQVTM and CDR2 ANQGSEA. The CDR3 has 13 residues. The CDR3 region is CSVGTGSNQPLHF. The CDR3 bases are TGCAGCGTCGGGACAGGGAGCAATCAGCCCCTCCACTTT.

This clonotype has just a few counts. CDR3 sequence: CSARARDYNSYEQYF. CDR3 nucleotides: TGCAGTGCTCGCGCCCGGGACTACAACTCCTACGAGCAGTACTTC. The gene calls are TRBV20-1 and TRBJ2-7; 7 nucleotides match TRBD2. This CDR3 region has 15 residues. V dropped 5 bases and J dropped 0; count of bases not matched to a gene: 10. Germline CDR1 reads DFQATT; CDR2 reads SNEGSKA (reference sequence).

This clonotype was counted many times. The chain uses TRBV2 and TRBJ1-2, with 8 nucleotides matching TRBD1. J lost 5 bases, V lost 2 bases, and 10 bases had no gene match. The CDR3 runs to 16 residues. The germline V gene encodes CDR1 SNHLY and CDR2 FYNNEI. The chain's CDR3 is CASSETGQGAFYGYTF. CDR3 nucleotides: TGTGCCAGCAGTGAAACGGGGCAGGGGGCGTTTTATGGCTACACCTTC.

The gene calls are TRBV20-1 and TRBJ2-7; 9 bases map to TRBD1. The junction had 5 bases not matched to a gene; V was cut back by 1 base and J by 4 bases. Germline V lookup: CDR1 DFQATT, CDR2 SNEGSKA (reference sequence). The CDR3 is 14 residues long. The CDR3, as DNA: TGCAGTGCTAGAGGGACAGGGGCCTCATACGAGCAGTACTTC. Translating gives CSARGTGASYEQYF.

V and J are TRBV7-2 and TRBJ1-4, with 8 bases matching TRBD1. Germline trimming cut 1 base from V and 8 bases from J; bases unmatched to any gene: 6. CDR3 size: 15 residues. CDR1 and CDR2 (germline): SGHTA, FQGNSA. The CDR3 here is CASSLEDRGEEKLFF. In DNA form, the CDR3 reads TGTGCCAGCAGCTTAGAAGACAGGGGTGAGGAAAAACTGTTTTTT.

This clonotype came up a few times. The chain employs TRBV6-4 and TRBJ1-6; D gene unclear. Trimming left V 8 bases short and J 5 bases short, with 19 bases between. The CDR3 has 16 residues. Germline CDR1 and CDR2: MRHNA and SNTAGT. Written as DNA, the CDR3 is TGTGCCAGCTCTGTCCAATCGATGAGGAATAATTCACCCCTCCACTTT. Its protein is CASSVQSMRNNSPLHF.

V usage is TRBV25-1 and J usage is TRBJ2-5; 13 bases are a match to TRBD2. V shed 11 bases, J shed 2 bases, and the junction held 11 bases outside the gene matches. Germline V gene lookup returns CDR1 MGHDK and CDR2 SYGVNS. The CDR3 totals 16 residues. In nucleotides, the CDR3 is TGTGCCGGCACCCTATCGGGACTAGCGGGACAAGAGACCCAGTACTTC. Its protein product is CAGTLSGLAGQETQYF. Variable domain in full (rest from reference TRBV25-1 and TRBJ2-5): EADIYQTPRYLVIGTGKKITLECSQTMGHDKMYWYQQDPGMELHLIHYSYGVNSTEKGDLSSESTVSRIRTEHFPLTLESARPSHTSQYLCAGTLSGLAGQETQYFGPGTRLLVL.